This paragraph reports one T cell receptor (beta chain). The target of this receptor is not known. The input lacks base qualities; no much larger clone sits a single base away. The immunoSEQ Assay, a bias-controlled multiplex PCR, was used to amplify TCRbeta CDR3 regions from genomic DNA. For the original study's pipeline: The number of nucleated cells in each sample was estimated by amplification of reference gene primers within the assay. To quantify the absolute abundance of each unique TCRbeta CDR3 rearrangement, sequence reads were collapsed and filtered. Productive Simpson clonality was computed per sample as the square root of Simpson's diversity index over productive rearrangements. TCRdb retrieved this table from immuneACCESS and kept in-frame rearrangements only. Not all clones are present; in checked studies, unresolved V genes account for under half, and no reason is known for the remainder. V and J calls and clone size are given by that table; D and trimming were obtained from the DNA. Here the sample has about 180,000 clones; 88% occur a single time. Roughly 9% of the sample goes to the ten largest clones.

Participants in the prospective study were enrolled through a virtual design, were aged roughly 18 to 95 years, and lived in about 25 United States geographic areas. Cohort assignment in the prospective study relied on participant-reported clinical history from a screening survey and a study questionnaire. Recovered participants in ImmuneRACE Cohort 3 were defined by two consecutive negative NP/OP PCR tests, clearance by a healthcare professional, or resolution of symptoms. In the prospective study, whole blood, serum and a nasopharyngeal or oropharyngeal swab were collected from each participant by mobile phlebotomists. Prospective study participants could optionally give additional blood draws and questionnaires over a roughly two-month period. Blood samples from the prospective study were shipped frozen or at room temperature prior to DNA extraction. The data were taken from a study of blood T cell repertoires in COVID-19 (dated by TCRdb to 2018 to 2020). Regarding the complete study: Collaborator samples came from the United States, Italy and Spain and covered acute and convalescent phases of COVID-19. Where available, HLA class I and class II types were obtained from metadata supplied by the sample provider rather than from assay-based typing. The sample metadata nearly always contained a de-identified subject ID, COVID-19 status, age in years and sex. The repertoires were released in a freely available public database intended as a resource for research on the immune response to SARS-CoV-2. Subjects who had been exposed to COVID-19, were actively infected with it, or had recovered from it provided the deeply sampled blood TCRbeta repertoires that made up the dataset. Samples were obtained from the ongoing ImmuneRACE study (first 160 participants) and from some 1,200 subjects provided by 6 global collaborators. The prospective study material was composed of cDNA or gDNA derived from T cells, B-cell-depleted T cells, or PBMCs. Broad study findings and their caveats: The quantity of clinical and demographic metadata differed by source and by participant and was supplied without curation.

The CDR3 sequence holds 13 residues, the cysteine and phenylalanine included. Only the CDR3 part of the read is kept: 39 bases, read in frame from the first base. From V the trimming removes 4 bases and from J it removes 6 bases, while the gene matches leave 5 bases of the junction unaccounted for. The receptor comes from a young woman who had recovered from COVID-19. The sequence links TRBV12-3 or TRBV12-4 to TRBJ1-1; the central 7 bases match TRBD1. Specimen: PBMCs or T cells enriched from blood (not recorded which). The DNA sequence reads TGTGCCAGCAGTTCCACAGGGGTAGCTGAAGCTTTCTTT. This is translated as CASSSTGVAEAFF.